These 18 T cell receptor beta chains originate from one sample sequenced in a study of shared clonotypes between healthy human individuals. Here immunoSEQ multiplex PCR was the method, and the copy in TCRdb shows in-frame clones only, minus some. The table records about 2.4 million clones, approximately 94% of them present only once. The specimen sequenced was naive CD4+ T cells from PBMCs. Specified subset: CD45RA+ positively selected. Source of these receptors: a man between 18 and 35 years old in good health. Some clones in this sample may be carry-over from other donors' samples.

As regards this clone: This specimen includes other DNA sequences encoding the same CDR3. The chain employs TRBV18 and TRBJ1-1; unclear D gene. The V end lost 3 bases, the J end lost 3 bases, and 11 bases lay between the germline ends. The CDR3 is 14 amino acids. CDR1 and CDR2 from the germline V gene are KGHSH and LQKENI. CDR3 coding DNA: TGTGCCAGCTCACCCGCCGGCGGGGACACTGAAGCTTTCTTT. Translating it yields CASSPAGGDTEAFF.

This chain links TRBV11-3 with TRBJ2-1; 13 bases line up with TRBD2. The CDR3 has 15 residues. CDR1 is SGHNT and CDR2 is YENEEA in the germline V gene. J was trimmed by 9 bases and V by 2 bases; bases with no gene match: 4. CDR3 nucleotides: TGTGCCAGCAGCTTAACAACTAGCGGGAGGGGTGAGCAGTTCTTC. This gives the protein CASSLTTSGRGEQFF.

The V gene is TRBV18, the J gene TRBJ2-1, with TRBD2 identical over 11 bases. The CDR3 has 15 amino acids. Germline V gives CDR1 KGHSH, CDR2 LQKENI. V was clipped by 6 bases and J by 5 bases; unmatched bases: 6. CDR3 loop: CASSPIAGGNNEQFF. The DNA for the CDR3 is TGTGCCAGCTCGCCAATAGCGGGAGGGAACAATGAGCAGTTCTTC.

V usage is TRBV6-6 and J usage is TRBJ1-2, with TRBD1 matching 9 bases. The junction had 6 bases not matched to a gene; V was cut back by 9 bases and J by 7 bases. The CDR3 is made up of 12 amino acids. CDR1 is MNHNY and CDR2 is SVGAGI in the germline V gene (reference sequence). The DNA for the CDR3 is TGTGCCAGTATCGGGACAGGGTCTGGCTACACCTTC. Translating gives CASIGTGSGYTF.

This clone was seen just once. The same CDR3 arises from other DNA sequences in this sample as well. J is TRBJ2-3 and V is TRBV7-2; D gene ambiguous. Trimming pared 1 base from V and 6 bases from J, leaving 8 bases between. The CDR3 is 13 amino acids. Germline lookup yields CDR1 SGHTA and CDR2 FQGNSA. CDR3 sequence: CASSLEVTDTQYF. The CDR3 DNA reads TGTGCCAGCAGCTTAGAGGTTACGGATACGCAGTATTTT.

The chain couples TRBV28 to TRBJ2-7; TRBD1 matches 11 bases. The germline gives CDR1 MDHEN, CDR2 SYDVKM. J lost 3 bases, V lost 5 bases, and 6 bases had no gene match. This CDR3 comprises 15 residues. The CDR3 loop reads CASSLTGTGGYEQYF. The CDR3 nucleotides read TGTGCCAGCAGTCTAACCGGGACAGGGGGCTACGAGCAGTACTTC. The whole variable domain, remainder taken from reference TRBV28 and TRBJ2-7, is DVKVTQSSRYLVKRTGEKVFLECVQDMDHENMFWYRQDPGLGLRLIYFSYDVKMKEKGDIPEGYSVSREKKERFSLILESASTNQTSMYLCASSLTGTGGYEQYFGPGTRLTVT.

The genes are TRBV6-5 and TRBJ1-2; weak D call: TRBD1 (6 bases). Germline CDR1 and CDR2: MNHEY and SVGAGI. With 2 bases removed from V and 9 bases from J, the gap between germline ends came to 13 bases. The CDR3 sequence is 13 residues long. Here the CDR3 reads CASSYSQGNSYTF. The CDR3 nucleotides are TGTGCCAGCAGTTACAGCCAGGGGAATAGCTACACCTTC.

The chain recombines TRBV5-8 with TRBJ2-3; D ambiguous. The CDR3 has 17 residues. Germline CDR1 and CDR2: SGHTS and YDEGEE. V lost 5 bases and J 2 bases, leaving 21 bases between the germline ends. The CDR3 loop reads CASSPRPTSYPTDTQYF. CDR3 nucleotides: TGTGCCAGCAGTCCACGTCCGACCTCCTACCCCACAGATACGCAGTATTTT.

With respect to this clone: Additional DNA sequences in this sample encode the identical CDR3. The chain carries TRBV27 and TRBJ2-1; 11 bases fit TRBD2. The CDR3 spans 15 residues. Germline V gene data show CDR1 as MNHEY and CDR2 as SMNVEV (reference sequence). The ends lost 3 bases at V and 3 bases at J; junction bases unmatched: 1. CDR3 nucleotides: TGTGCCAGCAGTTTGGGACTAGCGGTCTACAATGAGCAGTTCTTC. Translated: CASSLGLAVYNEQFF.

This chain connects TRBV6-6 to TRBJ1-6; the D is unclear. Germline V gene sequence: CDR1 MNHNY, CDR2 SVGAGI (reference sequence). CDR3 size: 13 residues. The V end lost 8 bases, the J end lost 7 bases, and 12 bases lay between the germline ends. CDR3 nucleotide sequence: TGTGCCAGCGAGGAGGATCACAATTCACCCCTCCACTTT. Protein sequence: CASEEDHNSPLHF.

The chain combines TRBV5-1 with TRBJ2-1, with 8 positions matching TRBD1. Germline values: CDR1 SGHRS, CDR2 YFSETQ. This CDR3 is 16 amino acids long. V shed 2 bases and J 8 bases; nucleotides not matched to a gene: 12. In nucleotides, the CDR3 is TGCGCCAGCAGCTTAACCCCAATGGACAGGGCACATGAGCAGTTCTTC. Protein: CASSLTPMDRAHEQFF.

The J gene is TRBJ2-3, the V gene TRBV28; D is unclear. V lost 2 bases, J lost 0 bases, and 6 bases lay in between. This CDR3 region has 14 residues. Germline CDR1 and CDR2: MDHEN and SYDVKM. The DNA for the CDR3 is TGTGCCAGCAGTTTACCCTTCAGCACAGATACGCAGTATTTT. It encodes CASSLPFSTDTQYF.

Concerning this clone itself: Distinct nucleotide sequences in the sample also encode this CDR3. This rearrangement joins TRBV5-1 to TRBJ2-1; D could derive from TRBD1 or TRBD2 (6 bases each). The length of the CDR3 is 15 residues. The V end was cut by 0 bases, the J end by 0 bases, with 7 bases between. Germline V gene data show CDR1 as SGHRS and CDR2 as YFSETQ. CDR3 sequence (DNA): TGCGCCAGCAGCTTGGCGGGGGCCTCCTACAATGAGCAGTTCTTC. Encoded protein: CASSLAGASYNEQFF.

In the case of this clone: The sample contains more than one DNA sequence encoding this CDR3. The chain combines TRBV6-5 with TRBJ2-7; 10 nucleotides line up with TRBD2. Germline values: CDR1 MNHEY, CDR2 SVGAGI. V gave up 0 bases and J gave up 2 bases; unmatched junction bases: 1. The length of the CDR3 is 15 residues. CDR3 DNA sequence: TGTGCCAGCAGTTACTCTAGCGGGAGGCCCTACGAGCAGTACTTC. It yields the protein CASSYSSGRPYEQYF.

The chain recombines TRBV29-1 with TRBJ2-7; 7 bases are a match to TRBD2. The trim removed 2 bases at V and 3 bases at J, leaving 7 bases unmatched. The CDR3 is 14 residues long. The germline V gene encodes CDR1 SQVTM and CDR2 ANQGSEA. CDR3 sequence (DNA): TGCAGCGTTGAAAGATCCTCGGGGGGCTACGAGCAGTACTTC. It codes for CSVERSSGGYEQYF.

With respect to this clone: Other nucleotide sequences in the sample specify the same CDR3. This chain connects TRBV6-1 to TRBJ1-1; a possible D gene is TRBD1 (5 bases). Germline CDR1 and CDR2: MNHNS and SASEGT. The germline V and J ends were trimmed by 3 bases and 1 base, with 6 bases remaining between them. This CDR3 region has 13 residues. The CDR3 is CASSEGQNTEAFF. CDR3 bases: TGTGCCAGCAGTGAGGGGCAGAACACTGAAGCTTTCTTT.

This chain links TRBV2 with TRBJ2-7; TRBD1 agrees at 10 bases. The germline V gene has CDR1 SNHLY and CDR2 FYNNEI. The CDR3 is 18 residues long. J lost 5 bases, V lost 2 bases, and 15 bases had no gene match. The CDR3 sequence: CASSELKTWGQGSDEQYF. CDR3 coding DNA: TGTGCCAGCAGTGAACTGAAAACTTGGGGACAGGGGTCAGACGAGCAGTACTTC.

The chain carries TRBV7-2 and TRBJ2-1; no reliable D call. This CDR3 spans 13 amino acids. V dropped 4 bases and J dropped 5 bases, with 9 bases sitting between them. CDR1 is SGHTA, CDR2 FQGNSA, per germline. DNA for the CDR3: TGTGCCAGCAGCTACCGAGTCGACAATGAGCAGTTCTTC. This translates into CASSYRVDNEQFF.